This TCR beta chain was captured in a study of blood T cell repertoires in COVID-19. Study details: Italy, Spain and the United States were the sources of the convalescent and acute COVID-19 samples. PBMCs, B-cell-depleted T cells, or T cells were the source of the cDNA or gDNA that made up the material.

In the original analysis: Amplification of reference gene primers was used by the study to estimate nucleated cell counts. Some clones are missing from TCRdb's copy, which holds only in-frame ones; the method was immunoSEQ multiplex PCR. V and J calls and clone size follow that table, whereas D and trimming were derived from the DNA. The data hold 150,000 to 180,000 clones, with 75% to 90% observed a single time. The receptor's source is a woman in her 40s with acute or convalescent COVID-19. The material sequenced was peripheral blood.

The CDR3 nucleotides read TGTGCCAGCAGGGGGACAGGGCTGAACACTGAAGCTTTCTTT. As protein: CASRGTGLNTEAFF. The chain combines TRBV6-5 with TRBJ1-1; 9 bases map to TRBD1. Trimming removed 6 bases from V and 0 bases from J; junction bases left unmatched: 2. From germline, CDR1 is MNHEY and CDR2 SVGAGI. This CDR3 contains 14 residues.